This T cell receptor beta chain was obtained from a study of human T cells and chemical hapten exposure. Study-wide background: For the roughly 26-week duration of the study, patients were given weekly doses of diphenylcyclopropenone on the scalp. DPC at 0.01% went onto the upper back in patch tests, read at 6 days.

This clonotype has a handful of counts. Sample time point: pre-sensitization, week 0. Described treatment: therapeutic diphenylcyclopropenone sensitization with weekly scalp DPC. People who gave samples had alopecia, were 18 to 70 years old, and were suitable for DPC. Germline lookup yields CDR1 SNHLY and CDR2 FYNNEI. This CDR3 region has 15 residues. Trimming left V 6 bases short and J 1 base short, with 13 bases between. TCRdb processed the RACE reads anew with MiXCR; each CDR3 protein has one entry. The repertoire holds 84,000 or so distinct CDR3 sequences, with over 6.5% as singletons. This specimen consisted of whole blood, obtained in connection with sensitization to the hapten diphenylcyclopropenone (DPC). The V gene is TRBV2, the J gene TRBJ2-1; a possible D gene is TRBD2 (6 bases). This receptor was taken from a man aged 35 to 55 with alopecia areata. Some clones in this sample may be carry-over from other donors' samples. CDR3 region: CASSATSLSYNEQFF. The CDR3 nucleotides read TGTGCCAGCAGCGCGACTAGTTTGTCCTACAATGAGCAGTTCTTC.